This T cell receptor beta chain was captured by sequencing in a study of cytotoxic CD8 clonotypes in ibrutinib-treated CLL. Across the whole study: Included were about 11 relapsed/refractory and roughly 15 treatment-naive patients, of whom roughly 17 were IGHV unmutated. Response samples came after a median roughly 11 months of treatment, range 6 to 36. Study conclusions and caveats: The study found clonality rose at ibrutinib response, then fell toward baseline at progression. Sampling of sustained-remission and progressing patients occurred at differing times.

Clones were read by immunoSEQ multiplex PCR, and TCRdb kept only the in-frame ones, dropping some. The sample has more than 150,000 clones, 55% to 85% seen once. The CDR3 is made up of 15 amino acids. Per germline, CDR1 MNHNS and CDR2 SASEGT. Trimming took off 6 bases at V and 1 base at J, with 14 bases between the two ends. There are a few counts of this clone. Its antigen remains unidentified. The specimen comprised PBMCs, sampled after 24 months of ibrutinib treatment. V is TRBV6-1 and J is TRBJ2-3; D might be TRBD1 (5 bases). This clonotype originated in a human donor with chronic lymphocytic leukemia. The CDR3 is CASRFNDRGTDTQYF. The CDR3 DNA reads as TGTGCCAGCAGGTTCAACGACAGAGGCACAGATACGCAGTATTTT.